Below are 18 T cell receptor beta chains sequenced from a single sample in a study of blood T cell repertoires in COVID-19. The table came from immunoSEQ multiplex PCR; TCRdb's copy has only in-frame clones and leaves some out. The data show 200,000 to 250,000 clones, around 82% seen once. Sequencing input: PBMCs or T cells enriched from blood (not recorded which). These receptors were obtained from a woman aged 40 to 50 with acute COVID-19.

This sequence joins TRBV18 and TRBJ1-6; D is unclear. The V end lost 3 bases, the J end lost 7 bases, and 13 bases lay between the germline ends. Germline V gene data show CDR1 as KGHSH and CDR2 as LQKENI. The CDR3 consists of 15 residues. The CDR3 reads CASSPPAGINSPLHF. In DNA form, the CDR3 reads TGTGCCAGCTCACCCCCGGCCGGGATAAATTCACCCCTCCACTTT. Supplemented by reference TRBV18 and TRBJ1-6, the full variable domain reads NAGVMQNPRHLVRRRGQEARLRCSPMKGHSHVYWYRQLPEEGLKFMVYLQKENIIDESGMPKERFSAEFPKEGPSILRIQQVVRGDSAAYFCASSPPAGINSPLHFGNGTRLTVT.

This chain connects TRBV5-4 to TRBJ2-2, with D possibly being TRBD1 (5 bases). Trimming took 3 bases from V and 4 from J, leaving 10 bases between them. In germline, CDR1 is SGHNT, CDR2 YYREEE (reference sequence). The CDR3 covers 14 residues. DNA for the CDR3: TGTGCCAGCAGCTCACGACAGACCACCGGGGAGCTGTTTTTT. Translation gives CASSSRQTTGELFF.

The CDR3 bases are TGTGCCAGCAGCCGACAGGGACATGGCTACACCTTC. Amino acids: CASSRQGHGYTF. The chain employs TRBV7-2 and TRBJ1-2; 7 bases fit TRBD1. V was pared by 5 bases and J by 6 bases, with 3 bases of the junction left unmatched. There are 12 residues in the CDR3. CDR1 and CDR2 from the germline V gene are SGHTA and FQGNSA.

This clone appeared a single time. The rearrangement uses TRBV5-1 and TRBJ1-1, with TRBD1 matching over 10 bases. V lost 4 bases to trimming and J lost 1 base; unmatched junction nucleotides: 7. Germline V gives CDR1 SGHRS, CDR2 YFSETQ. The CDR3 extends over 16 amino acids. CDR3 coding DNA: TGCGCCAGCAGCAGGGCGGGACAGGGGCGGAACACTGAAGCTTTCTTT. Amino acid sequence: CASSRAGQGRNTEAFF. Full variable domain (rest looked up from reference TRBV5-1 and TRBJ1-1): KAGVTQTPRYLIKTRGQQVTLSCSPISGHRSVSWYQQTPGQGLQFLFEYFSETQRNKGNFPGRFSGRQFSNSRSEMNVSTLELGDSALYLCASSRAGQGRNTEAFFGQGTRLTVV.

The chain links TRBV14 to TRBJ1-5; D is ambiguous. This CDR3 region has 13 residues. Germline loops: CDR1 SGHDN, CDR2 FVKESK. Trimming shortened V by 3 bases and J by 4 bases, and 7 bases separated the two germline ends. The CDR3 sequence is CASSQSANQPQHF. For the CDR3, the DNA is TGTGCCAGCAGCCAGAGTGCGAATCAGCCCCAGCATTTT.

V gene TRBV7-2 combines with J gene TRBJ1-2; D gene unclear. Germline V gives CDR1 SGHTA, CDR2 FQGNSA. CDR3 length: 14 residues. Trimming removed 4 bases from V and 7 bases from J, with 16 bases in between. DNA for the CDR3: TGTGCCAGCAGCTCCCGGACTCCGAGTGGTGGCTACACCTTC. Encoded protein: CASSSRTPSGGYTF.

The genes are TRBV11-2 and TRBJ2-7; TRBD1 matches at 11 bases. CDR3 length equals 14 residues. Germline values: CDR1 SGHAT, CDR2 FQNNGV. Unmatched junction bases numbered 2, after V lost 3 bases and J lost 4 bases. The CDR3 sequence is CASSLGQGGYEQYF. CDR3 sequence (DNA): TGTGCCAGCAGCTTGGGACAGGGGGGGTACGAGCAGTACTTC.

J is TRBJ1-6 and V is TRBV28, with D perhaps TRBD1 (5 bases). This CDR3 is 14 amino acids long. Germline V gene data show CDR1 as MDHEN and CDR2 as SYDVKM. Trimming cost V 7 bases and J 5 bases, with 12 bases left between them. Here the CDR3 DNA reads TGTGCCAGCACCCCTGCAGGGAATAATTCACCCCTCCACTTT. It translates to CASTPAGNNSPLHF. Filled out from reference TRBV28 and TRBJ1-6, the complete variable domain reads DVKVTQSSRYLVKRTGEKVFLECVQDMDHENMFWYRQDPGLGLRLIYFSYDVKMKEKGDIPEGYSVSREKKERFSLILESASTNQTSMYLCASTPAGNNSPLHFGNGTRLTVT.

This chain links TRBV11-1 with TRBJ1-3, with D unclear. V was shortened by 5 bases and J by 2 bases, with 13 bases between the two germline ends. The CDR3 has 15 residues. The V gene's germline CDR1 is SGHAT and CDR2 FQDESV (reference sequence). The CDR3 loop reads CASSTTAQPGNTIYF. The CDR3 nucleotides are TGTGCCAGCAGCACCACAGCCCAACCTGGAAACACCATATATTTT.

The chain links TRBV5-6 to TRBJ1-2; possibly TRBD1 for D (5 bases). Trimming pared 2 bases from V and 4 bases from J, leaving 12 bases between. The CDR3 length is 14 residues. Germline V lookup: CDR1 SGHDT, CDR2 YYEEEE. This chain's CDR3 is CASSFGQGGYGYTF. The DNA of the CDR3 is TGTGCCAGCAGCTTTGGGCAGGGAGGCTATGGCTACACCTTC.

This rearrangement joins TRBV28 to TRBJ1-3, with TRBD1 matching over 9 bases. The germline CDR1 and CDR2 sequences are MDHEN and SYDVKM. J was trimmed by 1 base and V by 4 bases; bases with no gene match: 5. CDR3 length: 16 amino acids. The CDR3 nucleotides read TGTGCCAGCAGTTCTCCTGGGACAGGGTCTGGAAACACCATATATTTT. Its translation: CASSSPGTGSGNTIYF. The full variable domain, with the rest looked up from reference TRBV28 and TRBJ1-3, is DVKVTQSSRYLVKRTGEKVFLECVQDMDHENMFWYRQDPGLGLRLIYFSYDVKMKEKGDIPEGYSVSREKKERFSLILESASTNQTSMYLCASSSPGTGSGNTIYFGEGSWLTVV.

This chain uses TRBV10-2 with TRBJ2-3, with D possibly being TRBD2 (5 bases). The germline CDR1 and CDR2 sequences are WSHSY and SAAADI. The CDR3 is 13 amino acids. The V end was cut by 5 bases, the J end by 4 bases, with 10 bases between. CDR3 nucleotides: TGCGCCAGCAGTAAGGCGGAGGCAGATACGCAGTATTTT. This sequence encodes CASSKAEADTQYF.

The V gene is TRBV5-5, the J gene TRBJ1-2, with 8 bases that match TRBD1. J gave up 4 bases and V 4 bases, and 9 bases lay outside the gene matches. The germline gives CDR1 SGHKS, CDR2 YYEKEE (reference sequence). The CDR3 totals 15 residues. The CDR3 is CASSRTGQAGYGYTF. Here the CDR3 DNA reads TGTGCCAGCAGCAGGACGGGACAGGCTGGCTATGGCTACACCTTC.

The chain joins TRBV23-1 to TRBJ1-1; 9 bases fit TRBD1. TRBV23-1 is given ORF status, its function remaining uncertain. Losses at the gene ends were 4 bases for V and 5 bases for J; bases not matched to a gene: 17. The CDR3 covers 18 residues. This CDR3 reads CASSPQCHGTGTITEAFF. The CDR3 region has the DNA TGCGCCAGCAGTCCTCAGTGCCATGGGACAGGGACCATTACTGAAGCTTTCTTT.

This CDR3 is CASSQPRTGVYGYTF. The CDR3 nucleotides read TGCGCCAGCAGCCAACCTCGAACAGGGGTCTATGGCTACACCTTC. This chain joins TRBV4-1 and TRBJ1-2; 7 bases are shared with TRBD1. Germline loops: CDR1 MGHRA, CDR2 YSYEKL. The V and J ends lost 2 bases and 4 bases, in that order; junction bases with no gene match: 7. The CDR3 length is 15 residues.

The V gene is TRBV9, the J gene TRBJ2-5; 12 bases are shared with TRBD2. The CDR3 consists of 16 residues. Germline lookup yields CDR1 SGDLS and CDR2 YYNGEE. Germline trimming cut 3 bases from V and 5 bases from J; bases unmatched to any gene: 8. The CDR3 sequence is CASSASGTSGRETQYF. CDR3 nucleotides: TGTGCCAGCAGCGCCTCGGGGACTAGCGGGCGGGAGACCCAGTACTTC. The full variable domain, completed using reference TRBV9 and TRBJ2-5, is DSGVTQTPKHLITATGQRVTLRCSPRSGDLSVYWYQQSLDQGLQFLIQYYNGEERAKGNILERFSAQQFPDLHSELNLSSLELGDSALYFCASSASGTSGRETQYFGPGTRLLVL.

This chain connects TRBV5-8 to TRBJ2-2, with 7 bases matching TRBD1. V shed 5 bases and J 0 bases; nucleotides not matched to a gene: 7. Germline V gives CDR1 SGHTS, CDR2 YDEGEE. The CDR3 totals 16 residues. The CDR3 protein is CASRVNRGPNTGELFF. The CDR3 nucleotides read TGTGCCAGCAGGGTTAACAGGGGCCCGAACACCGGGGAGCTGTTTTTT. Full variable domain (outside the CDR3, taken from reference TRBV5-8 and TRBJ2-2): EAGVTQSPTHLIKTRGQQATLRCSPISGHTSVYWYQQALGLGLQFLLWYDEGEERNRGNFPPRFSGRQFPNYSSELNVNALELEDSALYLCASRVNRGPNTGELFFGEGSRLTVL.

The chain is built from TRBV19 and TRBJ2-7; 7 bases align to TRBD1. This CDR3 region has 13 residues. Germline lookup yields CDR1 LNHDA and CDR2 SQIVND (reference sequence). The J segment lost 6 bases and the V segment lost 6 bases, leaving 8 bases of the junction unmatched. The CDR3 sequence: CASSHRDRSEQYF. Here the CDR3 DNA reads TGTGCCAGTAGCCACCGGGACAGATCCGAGCAGTACTTC.